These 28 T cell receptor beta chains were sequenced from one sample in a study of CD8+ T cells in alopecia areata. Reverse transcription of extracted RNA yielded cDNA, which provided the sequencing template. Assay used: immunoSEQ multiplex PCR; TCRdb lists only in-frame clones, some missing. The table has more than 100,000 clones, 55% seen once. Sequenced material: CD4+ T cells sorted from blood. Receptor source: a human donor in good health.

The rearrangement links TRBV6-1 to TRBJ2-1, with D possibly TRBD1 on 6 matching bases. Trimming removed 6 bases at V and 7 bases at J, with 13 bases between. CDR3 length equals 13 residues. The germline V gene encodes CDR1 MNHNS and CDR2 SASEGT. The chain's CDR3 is CASRKTGKNEQFF. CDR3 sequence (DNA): TGTGCCAGCAGGAAAACAGGGAAGAATGAGCAGTTCTTC.

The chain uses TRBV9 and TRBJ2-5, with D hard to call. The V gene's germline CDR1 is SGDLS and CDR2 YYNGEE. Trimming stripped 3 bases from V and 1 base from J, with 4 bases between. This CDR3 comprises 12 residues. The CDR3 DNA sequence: TGTGCCAGCAGCGCAGGCCAAGAGACCCAGTACTTC. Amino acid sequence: CASSAGQETQYF.

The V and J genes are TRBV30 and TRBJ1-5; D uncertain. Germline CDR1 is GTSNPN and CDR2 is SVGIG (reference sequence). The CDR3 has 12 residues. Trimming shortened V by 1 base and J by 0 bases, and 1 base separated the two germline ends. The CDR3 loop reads CAWSDSNQPQHF. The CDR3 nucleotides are TGTGCCTGGAGTGATAGCAATCAGCCCCAGCATTTT.

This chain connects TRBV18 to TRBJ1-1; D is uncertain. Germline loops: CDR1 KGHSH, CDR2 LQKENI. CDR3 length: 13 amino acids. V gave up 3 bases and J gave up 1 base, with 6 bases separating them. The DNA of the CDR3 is TGTGCCAGCTCACCGGCGGGGAACACTGAAGCTTTCTTT. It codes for CASSPAGNTEAFF.

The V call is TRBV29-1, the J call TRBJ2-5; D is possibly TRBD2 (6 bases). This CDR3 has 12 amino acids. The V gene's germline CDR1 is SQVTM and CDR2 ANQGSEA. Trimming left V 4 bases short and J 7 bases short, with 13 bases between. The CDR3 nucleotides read TGCAGCGTTGGTGACACCGGGGGGACCCAGTACTTC. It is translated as CSVGDTGGTQYF.

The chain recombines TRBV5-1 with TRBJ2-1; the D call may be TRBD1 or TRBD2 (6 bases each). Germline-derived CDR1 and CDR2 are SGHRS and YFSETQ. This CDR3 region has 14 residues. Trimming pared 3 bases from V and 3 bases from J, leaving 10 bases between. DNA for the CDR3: TGCGCCAGCAGCTGGAGGGGGAGCTACAATGAGCAGTTCTTC. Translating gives CASSWRGSYNEQFF.

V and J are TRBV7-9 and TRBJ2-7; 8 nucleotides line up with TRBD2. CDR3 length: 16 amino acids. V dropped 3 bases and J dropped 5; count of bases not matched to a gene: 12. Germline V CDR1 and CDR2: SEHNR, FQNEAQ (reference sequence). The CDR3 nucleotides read TGTGCCAGCAGCTTTGCCCGACGGGGGGGCATCGACGAGCAGTACTTC. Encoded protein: CASSFARRGGIDEQYF.

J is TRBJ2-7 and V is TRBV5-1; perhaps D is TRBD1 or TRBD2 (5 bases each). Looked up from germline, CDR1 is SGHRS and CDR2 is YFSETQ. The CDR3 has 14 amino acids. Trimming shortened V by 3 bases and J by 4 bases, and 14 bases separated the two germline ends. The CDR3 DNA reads TGCGCCAGCAGCTGGGACCCAGGGCCTTACGAGCAGTACTTC. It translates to CASSWDPGPYEQYF. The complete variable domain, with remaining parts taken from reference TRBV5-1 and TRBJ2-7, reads KAGVTQTPRYLIKTRGQQVTLSCSPISGHRSVSWYQQTPGQGLQFLFEYFSETQRNKGNFPGRFSGRQFSNSRSEMNVSTLELGDSALYLCASSWDPGPYEQYFGPGTRLTVT.

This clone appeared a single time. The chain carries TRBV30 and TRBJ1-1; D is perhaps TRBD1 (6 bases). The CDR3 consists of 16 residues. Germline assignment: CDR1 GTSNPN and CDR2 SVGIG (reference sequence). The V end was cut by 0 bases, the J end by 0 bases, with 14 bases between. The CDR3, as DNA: TGTGCCTGGAGTGTCGTAGGGGGTTCCGTGAACACTGAAGCTTTCTTT. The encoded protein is CAWSVVGGSVNTEAFF. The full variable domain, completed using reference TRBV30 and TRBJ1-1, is SQTIHQWPATLVQPVGSPLSLECTVEGTSNPNLYWYRQAAGRGLQLLFYSVGIGQISSEVPQNLSASRPQDRQFILSSKKLLLSDSGFYLCAWSVVGGSVNTEAFFGQGTRLTVV.

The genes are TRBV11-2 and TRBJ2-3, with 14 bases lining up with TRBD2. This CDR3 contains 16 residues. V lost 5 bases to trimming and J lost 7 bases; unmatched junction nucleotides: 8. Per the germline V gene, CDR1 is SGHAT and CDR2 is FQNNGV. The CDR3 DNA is TGTGCCAGCAGCAGGACTAGCGGGGGGTCTCGGAATACGCAGTATTTT. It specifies CASSRTSGGSRNTQYF.

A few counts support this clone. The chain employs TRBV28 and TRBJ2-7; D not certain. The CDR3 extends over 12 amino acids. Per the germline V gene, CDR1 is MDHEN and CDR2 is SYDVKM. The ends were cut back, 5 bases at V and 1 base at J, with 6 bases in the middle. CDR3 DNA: TGTGCCAGCAGTAGGCAATCCTACGAGCAGTACTTC. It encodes CASSRQSYEQYF.

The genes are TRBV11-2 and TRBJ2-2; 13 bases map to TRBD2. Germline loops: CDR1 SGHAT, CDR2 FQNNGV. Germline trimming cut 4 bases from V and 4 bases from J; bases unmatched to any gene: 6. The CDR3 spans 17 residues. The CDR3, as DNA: TGTGCCAGCAGCTCACTAGCGGGGGGGCTGAGCACCGGGGAGCTGTTTTTT. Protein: CASSSLAGGLSTGELFF.

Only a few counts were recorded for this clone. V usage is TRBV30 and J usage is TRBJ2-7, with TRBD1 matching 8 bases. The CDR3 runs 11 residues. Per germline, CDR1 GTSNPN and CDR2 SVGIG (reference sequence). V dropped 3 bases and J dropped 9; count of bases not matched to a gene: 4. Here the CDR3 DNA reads TGTGCCTGGAGACGACAGGGGTCGCAGTACTTC. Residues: CAWRRQGSQYF.

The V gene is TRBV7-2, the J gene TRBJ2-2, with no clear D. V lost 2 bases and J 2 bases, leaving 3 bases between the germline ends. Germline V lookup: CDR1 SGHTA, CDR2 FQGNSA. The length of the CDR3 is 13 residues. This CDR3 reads CASSLLNTGELFF. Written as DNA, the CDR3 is TGTGCCAGCAGCTTATTAAACACCGGGGAGCTGTTTTTT.

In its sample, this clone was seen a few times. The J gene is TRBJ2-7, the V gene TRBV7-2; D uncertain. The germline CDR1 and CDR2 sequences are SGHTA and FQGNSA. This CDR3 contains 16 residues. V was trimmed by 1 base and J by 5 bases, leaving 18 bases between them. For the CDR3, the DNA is TGTGCCAGCAGCTTAGGTGGGCCCGAACCTACCCACGAGCAGTACTTC. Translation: CASSLGGPEPTHEQYF.

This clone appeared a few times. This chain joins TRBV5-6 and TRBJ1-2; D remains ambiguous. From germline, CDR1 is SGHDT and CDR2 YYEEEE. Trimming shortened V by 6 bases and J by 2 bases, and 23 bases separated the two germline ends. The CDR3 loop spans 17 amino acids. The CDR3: CASTWGLQSLVNYGYTF. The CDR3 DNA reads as TGTGCCAGCACCTGGGGTTTACAGAGCCTAGTCAACTATGGCTACACCTTC.

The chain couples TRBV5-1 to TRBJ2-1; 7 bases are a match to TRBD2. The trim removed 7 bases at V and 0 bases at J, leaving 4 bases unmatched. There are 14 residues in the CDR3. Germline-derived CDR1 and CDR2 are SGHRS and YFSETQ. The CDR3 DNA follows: TGCGCCAGCGCAGCGGGGAGCTCCTACAATGAGCAGTTCTTC. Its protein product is CASAAGSSYNEQFF.

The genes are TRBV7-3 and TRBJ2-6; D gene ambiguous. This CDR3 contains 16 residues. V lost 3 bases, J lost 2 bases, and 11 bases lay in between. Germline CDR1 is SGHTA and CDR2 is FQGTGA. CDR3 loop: CASSFRGTTGANVLTF. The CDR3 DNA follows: TGTGCCAGCAGCTTCCGAGGTACCACTGGGGCCAACGTCCTGACTTTC.

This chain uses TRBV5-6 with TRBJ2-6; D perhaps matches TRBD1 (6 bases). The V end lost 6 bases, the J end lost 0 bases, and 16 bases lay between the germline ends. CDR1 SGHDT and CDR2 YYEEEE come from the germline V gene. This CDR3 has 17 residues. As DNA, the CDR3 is TGTGCCAGCATCAGGGGTCCTCCCCTCTCTGGGGCCAACGTCCTGACTTTC. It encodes CASIRGPPLSGANVLTF. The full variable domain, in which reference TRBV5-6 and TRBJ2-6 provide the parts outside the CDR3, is DAGVTQSPTHLIKTRGQQVTLRCSPKSGHDTVSWYQQALGQGPQFIFQYYEEEERQRGNFPDRFSGHQFPNYSSELNVNALLLGDSALYLCASIRGPPLSGANVLTFGAGSRLTVL.

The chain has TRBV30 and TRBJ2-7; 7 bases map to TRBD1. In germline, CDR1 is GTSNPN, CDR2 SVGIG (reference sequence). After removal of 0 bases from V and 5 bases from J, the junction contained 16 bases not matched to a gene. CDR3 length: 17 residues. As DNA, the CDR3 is TGTGCCTGGAGTGTTCCTCGTCGGAACAGGGGATACCACGAGCAGTACTTC. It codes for CAWSVPRRNRGYHEQYF. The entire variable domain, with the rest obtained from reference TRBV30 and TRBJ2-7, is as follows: SQTIHQWPATLVQPVGSPLSLECTVEGTSNPNLYWYRQAAGRGLQLLFYSVGIGQISSEVPQNLSASRPQDRQFILSSKKLLLSDSGFYLCAWSVPRRNRGYHEQYFGPGTRLTVT.

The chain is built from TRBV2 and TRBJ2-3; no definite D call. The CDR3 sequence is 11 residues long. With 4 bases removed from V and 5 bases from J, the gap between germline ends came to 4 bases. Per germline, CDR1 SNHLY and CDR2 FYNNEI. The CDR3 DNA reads TGTGCCAGCAGTGGTAGAGATACGCAGTATTTT. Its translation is CASSGRDTQYF.

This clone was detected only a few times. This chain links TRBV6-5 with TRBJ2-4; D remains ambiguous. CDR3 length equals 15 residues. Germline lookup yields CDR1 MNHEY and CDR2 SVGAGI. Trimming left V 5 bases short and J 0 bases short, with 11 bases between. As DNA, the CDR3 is TGTGCCAGCAGTCGCAGCCCAGTAGCCAAAAACATTCAGTACTTC. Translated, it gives CASSRSPVAKNIQYF.

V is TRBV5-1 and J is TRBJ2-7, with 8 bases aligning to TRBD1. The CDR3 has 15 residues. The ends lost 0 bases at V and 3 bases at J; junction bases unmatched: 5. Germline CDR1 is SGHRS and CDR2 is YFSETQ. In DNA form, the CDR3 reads TGCGCCAGCAGCTTGGGGATAACAGGGGGCTACGAGCAGTACTTC. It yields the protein CASSLGITGGYEQYF.

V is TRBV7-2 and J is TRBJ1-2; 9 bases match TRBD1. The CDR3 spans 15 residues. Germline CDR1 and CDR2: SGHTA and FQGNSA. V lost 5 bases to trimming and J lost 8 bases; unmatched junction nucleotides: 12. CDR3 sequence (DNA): TGTGCCAGCAGCGGGGCAGCGGGGACAGGGAAAGGCTACACCTTC. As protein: CASSGAAGTGKGYTF.

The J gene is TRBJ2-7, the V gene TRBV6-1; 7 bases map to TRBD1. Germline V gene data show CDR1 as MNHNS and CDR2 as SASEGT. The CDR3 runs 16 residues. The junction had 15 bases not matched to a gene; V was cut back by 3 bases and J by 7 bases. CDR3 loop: CASSERRQGWLREQYF. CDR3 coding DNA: TGTGCCAGCAGTGAGAGGCGACAGGGATGGTTGCGGGAGCAGTACTTC.

CDR3 DNA sequence: TGCAGTGCTTTCAGGGGGCGCGAGCAGTACTTC. Translation: CSAFRGREQYF. This chain uses TRBV20-1 with TRBJ2-7; 8 nucleotides align to TRBD1. The CDR3 is 11 residues long. The V gene's germline CDR1 is DFQATT and CDR2 SNEGSKA (reference sequence). V gave up 5 bases and J gave up 6 bases; unmatched junction bases: 3.

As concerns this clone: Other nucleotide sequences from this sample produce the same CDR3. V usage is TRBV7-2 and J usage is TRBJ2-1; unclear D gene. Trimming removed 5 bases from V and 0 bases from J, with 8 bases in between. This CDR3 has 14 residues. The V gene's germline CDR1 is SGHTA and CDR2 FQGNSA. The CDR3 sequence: CASSPGSSYNEQFF. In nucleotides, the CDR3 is TGTGCCAGCAGCCCGGGTAGCTCCTACAATGAGCAGTTCTTC. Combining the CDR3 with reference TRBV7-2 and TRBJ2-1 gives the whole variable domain GAGVSQSPSNKVTEKGKDVELRCDPISGHTALYWYRQSLGQGLEFLIYFQGNSAPDKSGLPSDRFSAERTGGSVSTLTIQRTQQEDSAVYLCASSPGSSYNEQFFGPGTRLTVL.

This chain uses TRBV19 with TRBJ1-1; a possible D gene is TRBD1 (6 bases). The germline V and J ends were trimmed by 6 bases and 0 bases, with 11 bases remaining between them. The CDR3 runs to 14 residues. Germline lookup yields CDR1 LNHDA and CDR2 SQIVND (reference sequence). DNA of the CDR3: TGTGCCAGTAGGGCGGGACACCTGAACACTGAAGCTTTCTTT. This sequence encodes CASRAGHLNTEAFF.